These 29 T cell receptor beta chains were all obtained from the same sample, sequenced in a study of shared clonotypes between healthy human individuals. TCRdb's copy holds only in-frame clones and misses some; the assay was immunoSEQ multiplex PCR. This sample has over 95,000 clones; roughly 70% occur once, and the top ten carry under 25%. Sequencing was performed on memory CD8+ T cells sorted from blood. Subset here: CD45RO+ cells pooled with CCR7-negative TemRA cells. The receptors were sampled from a woman aged 25 to 39 in good health.

This chain uses TRBV5-4 with TRBJ2-5, with D possibly TRBD2 on 6 matching bases. Judging by the DNA end, TRBJ2-7 fits better; the J call may be wrong. The CDR3 spans 15 residues. Germline CDR1 reads SGHNT; CDR2 reads YYREEE (reference sequence). Written as DNA, the CDR3 is TGTGCCAGCAGCTCGCATCCCGGGACTTCAGGCGAGCAGTACTTC. This encodes CASSSHPGTSGEQYF.

The J gene is TRBJ2-5, the V gene TRBV2, with D unresolved. The CDR3 length is 12 residues. CDR1 is SNHLY, CDR2 FYNNEI, per germline. Trimming stripped 6 bases from V and 9 bases from J, with 14 bases between. CDR3 sequence: CASSPMPLAQYF. CDR3 DNA sequence: TGTGCCAGCAGCCCTATGCCGTTAGCCCAGTACTTC.

This clone was observed once. The J gene is TRBJ2-6, the V gene TRBV5-1; D call uncertain. Germline lookup yields CDR1 SGHRS and CDR2 YFSETQ. This CDR3 is 15 amino acids long. Trimming took 0 bases from V and 7 from J, leaving 11 bases between them. CDR3 sequence reads: CASSLEGVPANVLTF. In DNA form, the CDR3 reads TGCGCCAGCAGCTTGGAAGGCGTCCCAGCCAACGTCCTGACTTTC.

This clone was detected only once. This chain connects TRBV5-1 to TRBJ2-1, with D maybe TRBD2 (6 bases). V was trimmed by 2 bases and J by 4 bases, leaving 19 bases between them. CDR1 and CDR2 (germline): SGHRS, YFSETQ. The CDR3 covers 17 residues. CDR3 sequence (DNA): TGCGCCAGCAGCTTACGACCACTAGCACTCTTATACAATGAGCAGTTCTTC. It specifies CASSLRPLALLYNEQFF. Using reference TRBV5-1 and TRBJ2-1 for the parts outside the CDR3, the full variable domain is KAGVTQTPRYLIKTRGQQVTLSCSPISGHRSVSWYQQTPGQGLQFLFEYFSETQRNKGNFPGRFSGRQFSNSRSEMNVSTLELGDSALYLCASSLRPLALLYNEQFFGPGTRLTVL.

J is TRBJ2-7 and V is TRBV25-1, with unresolved D. The CDR3 length is 12 residues. The germline V gene encodes CDR1 MGHDK and CDR2 SYGVNS. Trimming took 4 bases from V and 3 from J, leaving 7 bases between them. In DNA, the CDR3 is TGTGCCAGCAGTGTGAGAAGCTACGAGCAGTACTTC. Translation: CASSVRSYEQYF.

This clone was found a few times. The chain uses TRBV6-4 and TRBJ2-3; tentatively, D is TRBD2 (6 bases). This CDR3 is built from 15 residues. V was shortened by 2 bases and J by 3 bases, with 12 bases between the two germline ends. Per germline, CDR1 MRHNA and CDR2 SNTAGT. Written as DNA, the CDR3 is TGTGCCAGCAGTGACGATCCGGGAGCAACAGATACGCAGTATTTT. Translation: CASSDDPGATDTQYF.

CDR3 DNA: TGCGCCAGCAGCCGCAGAATAGGACAGAGATACAATGAGCAGTTCTTC. It translates to CASSRRIGQRYNEQFF. J is TRBJ2-1 and V is TRBV4-1; possible D gene TRBD1, 6 bases. This CDR3 is built from 16 residues. V was cut by 4 bases and J by 4 bases, with 17 bases left in between. Germline values: CDR1 MGHRA, CDR2 YSYEKL.

The rearrangement joins TRBV30 to TRBJ1-5, with TRBD1 as a possible D gene (6 bases). CDR1 is GTSNPN, CDR2 SVGIG, per germline (reference sequence). V was clipped by 0 bases and J by 7 bases, with 10 bases between them. This CDR3 spans 13 amino acids. As DNA, the CDR3 is TGTGCCTGGAGTGTGGCAGGGGAACAGCCCCAGCATTTT. This gives the protein CAWSVAGEQPQHF.

This clone was detected a few times. The rearrangement links TRBV6-1 to TRBJ2-3; TRBD1 matches at 11 bases. The CDR3 consists of 15 residues. Trimming at V came to 6 bases and at J to 6 bases, leaving 8 bases not matched to a gene. Per the germline V gene, CDR1 is MNHNS and CDR2 is SASEGT. CDR3 nucleotides: TGTGCCAGCAGCCCGGGACAGGGGGGCTACGATACGCAGTATTTT. Protein product: CASSPGQGGYDTQYF.

V gene TRBV29-1 combines with J gene TRBJ2-2; D is ambiguous. The length of the CDR3 is 12 residues. Trimming cost V 1 base and J 8 bases, with 8 bases left between them. CDR1 is SQVTM and CDR2 is ANQGSEA in the germline V gene. The chain's CDR3 is CSVEAGGGELFF. CDR3 DNA: TGCAGCGTTGAAGCAGGTGGTGGGGAGCTGTTTTTT.

This chain uses TRBV6-1 with TRBJ2-2, with D hard to call. CDR1 and CDR2 from the germline V gene are MNHNS and SASEGT. CDR3 size: 12 residues. V was pared by 6 bases and J by 5 bases, with 7 bases between. The chain's CDR3 is CASRPQTGELFF. CDR3 DNA: TGTGCCAGCAGGCCCCAAACCGGGGAGCTGTTTTTT.

The rearrangement joins TRBV25-1 to TRBJ1-4, with D unclear. V was cut by 2 bases and J by 4 bases, with 11 bases left in between. There are 15 residues in the CDR3. Germline CDR1 MGHDK, CDR2 SYGVNS. The CDR3 is CASSELDGRNEKLFF. DNA of the CDR3: TGTGCCAGCAGTGAACTGGACGGACGTAATGAAAAACTGTTTTTT. The complete variable domain, with remaining parts taken from reference TRBV25-1 and TRBJ1-4, reads EADIYQTPRYLVIGTGKKITLECSQTMGHDKMYWYQQDPGMELHLIHYSYGVNSTEKGDLSSESTVSRIRTEHFPLTLESARPSHTSQYLCASSELDGRNEKLFFGSGTQLSVL.

The chain couples TRBV5-4 to TRBJ2-2; the match to TRBD2 covers 8 bases. The V gene end was trimmed by 3 bases and the J gene end by 1 base; junction bases not matched to a gene: 8. From germline, CDR1 is SGHNT and CDR2 YYREEE (reference sequence). The CDR3 consists of 17 residues. The CDR3 coding sequence is TGTGCCAGCAGCTCCCCCGGGCTAGCGGGGAACACCGGGGAGCTGTTTTTT. Protein: CASSSPGLAGNTGELFF.

This clone occurred once. This chain joins TRBV30 and TRBJ2-7; no definite D call. The CDR3 totals 15 residues. Germline CDR1 and CDR2: GTSNPN and SVGIG (reference sequence). Trimming removed 3 bases from V and 3 bases from J, with 18 bases in between. CDR3 amino acids: CAWSDAKRFFYEQYF. Here the CDR3 DNA reads TGTGCCTGGAGCGATGCTAAACGATTCTTCTACGAGCAGTACTTC.

The genes are TRBV20-1 and TRBJ2-1, with D possibly being TRBD1 or TRBD2 (5 bases each). Trimming pared 7 bases from V and 5 bases from J, leaving 9 bases between. The germline V gene encodes CDR1 DFQATT and CDR2 SNEGSKA (reference sequence). This CDR3 is 11 amino acids long. The CDR3 DNA reads TGCAGTGGGCCGGGGCACAATGAGCAGTTCTTC. Translated, it gives CSGPGHNEQFF.

The genes are TRBV27 and TRBJ2-2; D is uncertain. V was shortened by 11 bases and J by 4 bases, with 14 bases between the two germline ends. From germline, CDR1 is MNHEY and CDR2 SMNVEV (reference sequence). The CDR3 sequence is 13 residues long. CDR3 coding DNA: TGTGCCGCCGGATCGGGCCCCACCGGGGAGCTGTTTTTT. It codes for CAAGSGPTGELFF.

The chain has TRBV11-1 and TRBJ2-7, with 9 bases identical to TRBD2. This CDR3 comprises 16 residues. Germline V gene lookup returns CDR1 SGHAT and CDR2 FQDESV (reference sequence). Germline trimming cut 2 bases from V and 2 bases from J; bases unmatched to any gene: 7. The CDR3 reads CASSLPSGINPYEQYF. The CDR3, as DNA: TGTGCCAGCAGCTTACCTAGCGGGATCAACCCCTACGAGCAGTACTTC.

The chain is built from TRBV19 and TRBJ1-5; D call uncertain. The ends were cut back, 1 base at V and 5 bases at J, with 12 bases in the middle. Per germline, CDR1 LNHDA and CDR2 SQIVND (reference sequence). This CDR3 has 15 residues. The chain's CDR3 is CASSIARAHYQPQHF. DNA of the CDR3: TGTGCCAGTAGTATAGCTCGGGCTCATTATCAGCCCCAGCATTTT.

J is TRBJ1-3 and V is TRBV5-8, with D perhaps TRBD1 (5 bases). The germline V gene encodes CDR1 SGHTS and CDR2 YDEGEE. This CDR3 contains 16 residues. V was clipped by 5 bases and J by 2 bases, with 17 bases between them. CDR3 amino acids: CASRPGAGRPGNTIYF. CDR3 DNA sequence: TGTGCCAGCAGGCCCGGGGCCGGAAGACCTGGAAACACCATATATTTT. Full variable domain (outside the CDR3, taken from reference TRBV5-8 and TRBJ1-3): EAGVTQSPTHLIKTRGQQATLRCSPISGHTSVYWYQQALGLGLQFLLWYDEGEERNRGNFPPRFSGRQFPNYSSELNVNALELEDSALYLCASRPGAGRPGNTIYFGEGSWLTVV.

This chain joins TRBV19 and TRBJ2-1, with TRBD2 matching over 12 bases. Per germline, CDR1 LNHDA and CDR2 SQIVND (reference sequence). This CDR3 has 16 residues. V was clipped by 1 base and J by 11 bases; unmatched bases: 9. The CDR3: CASSIGALAGGAKQFF. The CDR3 coding sequence is TGTGCCAGTAGTATAGGCGCCCTAGCGGGAGGGGCGAAGCAGTTCTTC.

The chain uses TRBV20-1 and TRBJ2-1; D is uncertain. Germline V gene sequence: CDR1 DFQATT, CDR2 SNEGSKA (reference sequence). V was trimmed by 2 bases and J by 6 bases, leaving 5 bases between them. This CDR3 is built from 11 residues. CDR3 amino acids: CSARPTNEQFF. The CDR3 DNA follows: TGCAGTGCTAGACCGACCAATGAGCAGTTCTTC.

This clone was picked up a small number of times. The rearrangement uses TRBV28 and TRBJ2-1; 7 bases match TRBD1. CDR1 and CDR2 (germline): MDHEN, SYDVKM. V was pared by 8 bases and J by 2 bases, with 9 bases of the junction left unmatched. The CDR3 is 15 amino acids. The CDR3 bases are TGTGCCAGCTCTATCCGACAGGGACCCTACAATGAGCAGTTCTTC. It encodes CASSIRQGPYNEQFF.

This chain uses TRBV9 with TRBJ2-7, with TRBD2 matching 8 bases. Trimming at V came to 0 bases and at J to 0 bases, leaving 2 bases not matched to a gene. In germline, CDR1 is SGDLS, CDR2 YYNGEE. This CDR3 contains 15 residues. The CDR3 region has the DNA TGTGCCAGCAGCGTAGATGGGACTAGCTCCTACGAGCAGTACTTC. It codes for CASSVDGTSSYEQYF. The variable domain in full, completed from reference TRBV9 and TRBJ2-7, reads DSGVTQTPKHLITATGQRVTLRCSPRSGDLSVYWYQQSLDQGLQFLIQYYNGEERAKGNILERFSAQQFPDLHSELNLSSLELGDSALYFCASSVDGTSSYEQYFGPGTRLTVT.

This clone appeared many times. The rearrangement links TRBV25-1 to TRBJ2-3, with TRBD2 matching over 7 bases. V gave up 1 base and J gave up 0 bases; unmatched junction bases: 4. There are 16 residues in the CDR3. The germline gives CDR1 MGHDK, CDR2 SYGVNS. In DNA, the CDR3 is TGTGCCAGCAGTGAATCGACTAGCACAAGCACAGATACGCAGTATTTT. Residues: CASSESTSTSTDTQYF.

This clone was counted at least ten times. The chain couples TRBV5-6 to TRBJ2-5, with D possibly TRBD2 on 5 matching bases. Gene TRBJ2-7 matches the end of the DNA better, so the J call may be wrong. CDR3 length equals 15 residues. From germline, CDR1 is SGHDT and CDR2 YYEEEE. The CDR3 DNA is TGTGCCAGCAGCCTGCGGTGGGTACGAGGGAGCGAGCAGTACTTC. Amino acids: CASSLRWVRGSEQYF.

This clone was counted a few times. The CDR3: CASSSRDLTYNEQFF. In DNA, the CDR3 is TGTGCCAGCAGTTCCAGGGACCTTACCTACAATGAGCAGTTCTTC. The chain recombines TRBV25-1 with TRBJ2-1, with D perhaps matching TRBD1 or TRBD2 (5 bases each). This CDR3 is built from 15 residues. The V end was cut by 5 bases, the J end by 2 bases, with 13 bases between. In germline, CDR1 is MGHDK, CDR2 SYGVNS.

V gene TRBV27 combines with J gene TRBJ2-5; 7 bases match TRBD1. The closer fit of TRBJ2-7 to the DNA end suggests the J call may be wrong. CDR1 is MNHEY and CDR2 is SMNVEV in the germline V gene (reference sequence). This CDR3 spans 15 amino acids. The CDR3 DNA reads as TGTGCCAGCAGAGAGACAGGACAGGAACCCTACGAGCAGTACTTC. Residues: CASRETGQEPYEQYF.

This clone turned up a few times. The J gene is TRBJ2-1, the V gene TRBV25-1; 10 bases agree with TRBD2. The germline gives CDR1 MGHDK, CDR2 SYGVNS. The CDR3 spans 14 residues. The V and J ends lost 4 bases and 8 bases, in that order; junction bases with no gene match: 5. CDR3 amino acids: CASSGGSGRDEQFF. CDR3 DNA: TGTGCCAGCAGTGGCGGCAGCGGGAGGGATGAGCAGTTCTTC.

This chain connects TRBV5-4 to TRBJ2-2; D unclear. CDR3 length equals 12 residues. Germline CDR1 SGHNT, CDR2 YYREEE (reference sequence). The V and J ends lost 7 bases and 0 bases respectively, with 4 bases between them. CDR3 sequence reads: CASLANTGELFF. The CDR3 DNA follows: TGTGCCAGCCTTGCGAACACCGGGGAGCTGTTTTTT.